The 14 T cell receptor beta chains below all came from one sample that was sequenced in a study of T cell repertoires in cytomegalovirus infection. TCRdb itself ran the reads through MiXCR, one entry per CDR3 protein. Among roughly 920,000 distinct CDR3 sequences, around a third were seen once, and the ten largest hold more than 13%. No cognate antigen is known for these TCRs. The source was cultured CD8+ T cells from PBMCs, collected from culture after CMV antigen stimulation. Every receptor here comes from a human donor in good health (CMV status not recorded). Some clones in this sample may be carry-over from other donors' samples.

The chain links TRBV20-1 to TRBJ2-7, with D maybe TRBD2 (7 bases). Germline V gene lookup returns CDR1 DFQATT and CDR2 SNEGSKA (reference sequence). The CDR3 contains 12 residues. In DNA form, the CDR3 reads TGCGGAGGGGGGGTTAGCTCCTACGAGCAGTACTTC. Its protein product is CGGGVSSYEQYF.

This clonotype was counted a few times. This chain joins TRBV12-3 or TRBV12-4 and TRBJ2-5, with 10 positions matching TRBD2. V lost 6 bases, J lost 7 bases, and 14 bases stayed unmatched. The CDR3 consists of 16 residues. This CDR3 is CASREGLASSPGTQYF. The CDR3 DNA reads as TGTGCCAGCAGGGAGGGACTAGCGAGTTCCCCGGGGACCCAGTACTTC.

CDR3 amino acids: CASSFQPPGHKSNEQFF. CDR3 nucleotide sequence: TGTGCCAGCAGTTTCCAACCCCCGGGACACAAATCCAATGAGCAGTTCTTC. This rearrangement joins TRBV6-6 to TRBJ2-1; TRBD1 might be the D (6 bases). CDR3 length: 17 amino acids. V shed 4 bases and J shed 6 bases, with 22 bases lying between them. The germline V gene encodes CDR1 MNHNY and CDR2 SVGAGI (reference sequence).

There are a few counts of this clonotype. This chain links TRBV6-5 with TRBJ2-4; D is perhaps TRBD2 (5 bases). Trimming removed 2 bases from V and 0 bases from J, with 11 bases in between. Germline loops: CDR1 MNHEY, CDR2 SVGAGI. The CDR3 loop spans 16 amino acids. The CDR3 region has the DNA TGTGCCAGCAGTTACACCCCCGGGGTAGCCAAAAACATTCAGTACTTC. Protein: CASSYTPGVAKNIQYF.

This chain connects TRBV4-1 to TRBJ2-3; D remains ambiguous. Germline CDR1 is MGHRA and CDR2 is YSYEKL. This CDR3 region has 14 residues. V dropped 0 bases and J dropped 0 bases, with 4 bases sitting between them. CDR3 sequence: CASSQEHSTDTQYF. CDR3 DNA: TGCGCCAGCAGCCAAGAGCATAGCACAGATACGCAGTATTTT.

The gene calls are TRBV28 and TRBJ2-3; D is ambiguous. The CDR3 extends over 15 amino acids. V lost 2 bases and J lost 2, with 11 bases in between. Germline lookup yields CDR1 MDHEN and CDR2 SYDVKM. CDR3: CASSLKKEITDTQYF. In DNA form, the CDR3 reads TGTGCCAGCAGTTTAAAAAAGGAGATCACAGATACGCAGTATTTT.

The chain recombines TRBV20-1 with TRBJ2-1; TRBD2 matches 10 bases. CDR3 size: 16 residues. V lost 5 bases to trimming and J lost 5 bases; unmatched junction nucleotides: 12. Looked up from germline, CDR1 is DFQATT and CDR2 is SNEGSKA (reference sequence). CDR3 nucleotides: TGCAGTGCTGCCCCTCTAGCGGGGGCCCCCGACAATGAGCAGTTCTTC. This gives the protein CSAAPLAGAPDNEQFF.

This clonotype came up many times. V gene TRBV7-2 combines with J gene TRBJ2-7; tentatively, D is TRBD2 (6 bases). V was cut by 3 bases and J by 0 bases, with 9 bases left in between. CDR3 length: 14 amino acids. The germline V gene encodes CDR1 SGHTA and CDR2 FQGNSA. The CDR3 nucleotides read TGTGCCAGCAGCTTTCCCGGGAGCTCCTACGAGCAGTACTTC. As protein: CASSFPGSSYEQYF.

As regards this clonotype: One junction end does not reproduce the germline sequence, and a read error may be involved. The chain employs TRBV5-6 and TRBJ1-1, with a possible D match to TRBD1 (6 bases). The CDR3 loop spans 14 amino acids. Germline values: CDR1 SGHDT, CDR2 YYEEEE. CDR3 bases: TGTGCCAGCAGTTTGGGACATTTACTCCTCGAAGCTTTCTTT. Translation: CASSLGHLLLEAFF.

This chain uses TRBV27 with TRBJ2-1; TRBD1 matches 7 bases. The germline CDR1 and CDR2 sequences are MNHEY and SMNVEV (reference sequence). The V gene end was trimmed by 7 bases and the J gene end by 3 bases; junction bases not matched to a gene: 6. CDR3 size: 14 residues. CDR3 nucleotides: TGTGCCAGCACCGGACAGGTCGGCTACAATGAGCAGTTCTTC. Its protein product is CASTGQVGYNEQFF.

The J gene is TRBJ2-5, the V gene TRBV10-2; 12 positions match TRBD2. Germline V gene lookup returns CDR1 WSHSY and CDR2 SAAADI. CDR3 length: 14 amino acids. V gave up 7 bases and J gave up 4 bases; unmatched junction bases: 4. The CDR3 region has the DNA TGCGCCAGCACTAGCGGGGGGGTCCTAGAGACCCAGTACTTC. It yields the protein CASTSGGVLETQYF.

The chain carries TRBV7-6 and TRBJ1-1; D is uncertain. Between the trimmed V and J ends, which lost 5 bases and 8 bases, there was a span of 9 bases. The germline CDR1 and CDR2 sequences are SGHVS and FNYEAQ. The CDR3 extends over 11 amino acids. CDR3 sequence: CASSQTAEAFF. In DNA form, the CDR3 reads TGTGCCAGCAGCCAGACCGCCGAAGCTTTCTTT.

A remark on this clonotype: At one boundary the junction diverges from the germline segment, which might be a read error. The CDR3 sequence is CASSTGTRYSYTF. The CDR3 nucleotides read TGTGCCAGCAGTACAGGGACCCGCTATAGCTACACCTTC. The chain links TRBV6-1 to TRBJ1-2; possible D gene TRBD1, 6 bases. The CDR3 runs to 13 residues. Germline V gene data show CDR1 as MNHNS and CDR2 as SASEGT.

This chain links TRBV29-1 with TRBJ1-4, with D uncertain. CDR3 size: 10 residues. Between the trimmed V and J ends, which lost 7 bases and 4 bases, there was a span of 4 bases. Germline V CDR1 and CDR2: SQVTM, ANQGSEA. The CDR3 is CSAYNEKLFF. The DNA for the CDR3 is TGCAGCGCCTATAATGAAAAACTGTTTTTT. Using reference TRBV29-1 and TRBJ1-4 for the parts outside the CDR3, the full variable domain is SAVISQKPSRDICQRGTSLTIQCQVDSQVTMMFWYRQQPGQSLTLIATANQGSEATYESGFVIDKFPISRPNLTFSTLTVSNMSPEDSSIYLCSAYNEKLFFGSGTQLSVL.